One and the same sample provided the 3 T cell receptor beta chains below, sequenced in a study of Ad26.COV2.S vaccination and SARS-CoV-2 variants. Treatment: 19 received Ad26.COV2.S at low or high dose, single or two shots; 5 received placebo; per-sample allocation not given. Samples came from day 63 after the first vaccine or placebo injection. Measured with immunoSEQ multiplex PCR; TCRdb has only the in-frame clones, and not every one. This table holds about 350,000 clones, about 85% found once. Material: peripheral blood, obtained in a trial of Ad26.COV2.S vaccine versus placebo. Receptor source: a person between 18 and 65 years old who received the Ad26.COV2.S COVID-19 vaccine or a placebo.

The rearrangement joins TRBV6-1 to TRBJ1-1; D uncertain. Germline-derived CDR1 and CDR2 are MNHNS and SASEGT. Trimming removed 1 base from V and 1 base from J, with 10 bases in between. The CDR3 has 15 amino acids. The CDR3 protein is CASSEVRNSNTEAFF. The DNA of the CDR3 is TGTGCCAGCAGTGAAGTTAGGAACTCGAACACTGAAGCTTTCTTT.

The V gene is TRBV19, the J gene TRBJ2-7; TRBD1 aligns across 7 bases. Trimming cost V 5 bases and J 3 bases; bases outside gene matches: 10. This CDR3 is 15 amino acids long. Germline V gives CDR1 LNHDA, CDR2 SQIVND (reference sequence). The CDR3 nucleotides read TGTGCCAGTAGTGCATCCGGGGCAGGGGGCTACGAGCAGTACTTC. Encoded protein: CASSASGAGGYEQYF.

This chain links TRBV6-5 with TRBJ2-3; D may be TRBD2 (6 bases). This CDR3 spans 13 amino acids. Trimming shortened V by 6 bases and J by 4 bases, and 11 bases separated the two germline ends. CDR1 MNHEY and CDR2 SVGAGI come from the germline V gene. The CDR3 is CASSSGVADTQYF. Written as DNA, the CDR3 is TGTGCCAGCAGCTCGGGGGTTGCAGATACGCAGTATTTT.